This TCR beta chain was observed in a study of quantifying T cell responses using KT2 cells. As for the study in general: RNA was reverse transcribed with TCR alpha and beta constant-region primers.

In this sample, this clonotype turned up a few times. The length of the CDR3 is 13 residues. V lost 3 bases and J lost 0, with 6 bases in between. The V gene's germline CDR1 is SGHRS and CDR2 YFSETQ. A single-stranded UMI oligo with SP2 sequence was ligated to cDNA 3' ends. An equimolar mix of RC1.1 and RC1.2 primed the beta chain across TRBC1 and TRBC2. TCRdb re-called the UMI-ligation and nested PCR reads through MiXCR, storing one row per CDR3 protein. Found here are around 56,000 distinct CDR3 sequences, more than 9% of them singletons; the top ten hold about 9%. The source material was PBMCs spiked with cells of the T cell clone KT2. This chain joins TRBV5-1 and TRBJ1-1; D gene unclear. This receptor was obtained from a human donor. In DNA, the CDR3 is TGCGCCAGCAGCTCAGAAATGAACACTGAAGCTTTCTTT. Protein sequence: CASSSEMNTEAFF. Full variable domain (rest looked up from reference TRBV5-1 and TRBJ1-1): KAGVTQTPRYLIKTRGQQVTLSCSPISGHRSVSWYQQTPGQGLQFLFEYFSETQRNKGNFPGRFSGRQFSNSRSEMNVSTLELGDSALYLCASSSEMNTEAFFGQGTRLTVV.